These 3 T cell receptor beta chains share one sample of origin, sequenced in a study of T-cell memory formation after mild COVID-19. TCRdb re-called the 5' RACE reads with MiXCR, one entry per CDR3 protein. This sample has under 350,000 distinct CDR3 sequences, with around 15% found just once. Sequencing was done on a sample of PBMCs or a T cell subset sorted from them (not recorded which). The receptor source for this set is a young man who had mild COVID-19 (a few samples of this study predate the infection). Cell type and time point are not known.

This clonotype appeared a few times. V and J are TRBV5-1 and TRBJ2-3; 9 nucleotides match TRBD2. The CDR3 has 16 amino acids. J gave up 0 bases and V 2 bases, and 4 bases lay outside the gene matches. The germline V gene encodes CDR1 SGHRS and CDR2 YFSETQ. CDR3 DNA: TGCGCCAGCAGCTTTACTAGCGGGCCAAGCACAGATACGCAGTATTTT. It yields the protein CASSFTSGPSTDTQYF.

The genes are TRBV29-1 and TRBJ1-2; TRBD1 agrees at 10 bases. The CDR3 length is 13 residues. Germline CDR1 reads SQVTM; CDR2 reads ANQGSEA. The V gene end was trimmed by 6 bases and the J gene end by 5 bases; junction bases not matched to a gene: 6. CDR3 in amino acids: CSVAGQGKYGYTF. The CDR3 region has the DNA TGCAGCGTAGCGGGACAGGGGAAGTATGGCTACACCTTC.

This clonotype was seen ten or more times. The chain combines TRBV12-3 or TRBV12-4 with TRBJ2-3; TRBD2 matches at 11 bases. V was pared by 2 bases and J by 3 bases, with 4 bases of the junction left unmatched. The length of the CDR3 is 16 residues. The CDR3 nucleotides read TGTGCCAGCAGTTTAACCCTAGCGGGGGGAACAGATACGCAGTATTTT. Its translation: CASSLTLAGGTDTQYF.